Listed below are T cell receptor beta chains from one sample, sequenced in a study of human T cells and chemical hapten exposure. TCRdb reprocessed the 5' RACE reads via MiXCR and lists one record per CDR3 protein. The profile shows roughly 82,000 distinct CDR3 sequences, 15% of them singletons. The receptors were gathered from a female donor in good health. Each CDR3 is given with its conserved first and last residue. Each record gives: V gene, J gene, clone size, CDR3 protein. Part of the rows lack a size; the others show once, few, many or a class for expanded clones.

v_call: TRBV28; j_call: TRBJ2-3; clone_size: few; cdr3_aa: CASSPGQGWDMGTDTQYF
v_call: TRBV4-2; j_call: TRBJ1-2; clone_size: few; cdr3_aa: CASSQEDSPPVPNYGYTF
v_call: TRBV7-8; j_call: TRBJ1-2; clone_size: few; cdr3_aa: CASSLLRTDRDSNYGYTF
v_call: TRBV6-2/TRBV6-3; j_call: TRBJ2-1; clone_size: once; cdr3_aa: CASSYEASWTSFTYNEQFF
v_call: TRBV27; j_call: TRBJ1-1; clone_size: -; cdr3_aa: CASSLRSGGSEAFF
v_call: TRBV12-3/TRBV12-4; j_call: TRBJ2-1; clone_size: -; cdr3_aa: CASSYSTGRNEQFF
v_call: TRBV3-1; j_call: TRBJ2-2; clone_size: -; cdr3_aa: CASSHHSATGELFF
v_call: TRBV2; j_call: TRBJ2-2; clone_size: few; cdr3_aa: CASSPGRGTGELFF
v_call: TRBV5-5; j_call: TRBJ2-5; clone_size: few; cdr3_aa: CASSQGTLQETQYF
v_call: TRBV16; j_call: TRBJ2-1; clone_size: few; cdr3_aa: CASSQWWREEQFF
v_call: TRBV27; j_call: TRBJ2-5; clone_size: few; cdr3_aa: CASSPHKDSETQYF
v_call: TRBV10-3; j_call: TRBJ2-7; clone_size: -; cdr3_aa: CAISDGQAVSYEQYF
v_call: TRBV20-1; j_call: TRBJ1-2; clone_size: -; cdr3_aa: CSAPTGGIYGYTF
v_call: TRBV29-1; j_call: TRBJ1-1; clone_size: few; cdr3_aa: CSVEWDNTEAFF
v_call: TRBV6-2/TRBV6-3; j_call: TRBJ2-1; clone_size: many; cdr3_aa: CASRAGLAPFGEQFF
v_call: TRBV11-2; j_call: TRBJ2-7; clone_size: many; cdr3_aa: CASSLDRVRVYEQYF
v_call: TRBV20-1; j_call: TRBJ1-2; clone_size: few; cdr3_aa: CSYEVEGKAGYTF
v_call: TRBV24-1; j_call: TRBJ2-1; clone_size: few; cdr3_aa: CATSDRTGASYNEQFF
v_call: TRBV4-3; j_call: TRBJ2-7; clone_size: few; cdr3_aa: CASSQDPGTYEQYF
v_call: TRBV20-1; j_call: TRBJ2-1; clone_size: -; cdr3_aa: CSARGPIGIEQFF
v_call: TRBV6-5; j_call: TRBJ2-1; clone_size: -; cdr3_aa: CASSYSSSYAIGEQFF
v_call: TRBV9; j_call: TRBJ1-1; clone_size: few; cdr3_aa: CASSVEADNTEAFF
v_call: TRBV29-1; j_call: TRBJ2-7; clone_size: few; cdr3_aa: CSVVFSYEQYF
v_call: TRBV29-1; j_call: TRBJ1-4; clone_size: few; cdr3_aa: CSVGWGNEKLFF
v_call: TRBV30; j_call: TRBJ2-7; clone_size: -; cdr3_aa: CAWRSKDRGHYEQYF
v_call: TRBV12-3/TRBV12-4; j_call: TRBJ2-3; clone_size: -; cdr3_aa: CASSEGGGTDTQYF
v_call: TRBV18; j_call: TRBJ2-5; clone_size: few; cdr3_aa: CASSPFATGAEETQYF
v_call: TRBV2; j_call: TRBJ2-5; clone_size: few; cdr3_aa: CASRPPGQSISGAQYF
v_call: TRBV11-2; j_call: TRBJ2-3; clone_size: -; cdr3_aa: CASSSITDTQYF
v_call: TRBV29-1; j_call: TRBJ1-1; clone_size: many; cdr3_aa: CSVTPGEGTEAFF
v_call: TRBV6-6; j_call: TRBJ2-4; clone_size: -; cdr3_aa: CASSHDRNIQYF
v_call: TRBV6-1; j_call: TRBJ1-1; clone_size: -; cdr3_aa: CASSYPVRGLNTEAFF
v_call: TRBV12-3/TRBV12-4; j_call: TRBJ1-4; clone_size: -; cdr3_aa: CASSLLGEKLFF
v_call: TRBV7-2; j_call: TRBJ1-5; clone_size: few; cdr3_aa: CASAAGRNQPQHF
v_call: TRBV2; j_call: TRBJ1-4; clone_size: -; cdr3_aa: CASSSQRFQLFF
v_call: TRBV9; j_call: TRBJ1-1; clone_size: -; cdr3_aa: CASSRNRETEAFF
v_call: TRBV18; j_call: TRBJ2-2; clone_size: -; cdr3_aa: CASSPPWAGGDTGELFF
v_call: TRBV7-9; j_call: TRBJ1-5; clone_size: -; cdr3_aa: CASSLAKYRESNQPQHF
v_call: TRBV27; j_call: TRBJ2-2; clone_size: -; cdr3_aa: CASSVPSNTGELFF
v_call: TRBV6-5; j_call: TRBJ2-6; clone_size: few; cdr3_aa: CASSYEVSSGANVLTF
v_call: TRBV3-1; j_call: TRBJ1-1; clone_size: -; cdr3_aa: CASSSTGTNNEAFF
v_call: TRBV7-8; j_call: TRBJ1-5; clone_size: -; cdr3_aa: CASSSSRQGANQPQHF
v_call: TRBV5-1; j_call: TRBJ1-2; clone_size: -; cdr3_aa: CASSQKTGIGYTF
v_call: TRBV7-2; j_call: TRBJ2-3; clone_size: -; cdr3_aa: CVSSLAVYTDTQYF
v_call: TRBV18; j_call: TRBJ2-7; clone_size: few; cdr3_aa: CASSPTTQLGYEQYF
v_call: TRBV2; j_call: TRBJ2-2; clone_size: few; cdr3_aa: CASLGTGVTGELFF
v_call: TRBV12-3/TRBV12-4; j_call: TRBJ2-3; clone_size: -; cdr3_aa: CASSLGASTDTQYF
v_call: TRBV30; j_call: TRBJ1-2; clone_size: -; cdr3_aa: CAWSPNNGYTF
v_call: TRBV10-3; j_call: TRBJ1-1; clone_size: -; cdr3_aa: CAISGAGDNEAFF
v_call: TRBV6-1; j_call: TRBJ2-3; clone_size: -; cdr3_aa: CASSQEDRSTDTQYF
v_call: TRBV6-5; j_call: TRBJ2-5; clone_size: few; cdr3_aa: CASSYNSPPGTQYF
v_call: TRBV7-2; j_call: TRBJ2-7; clone_size: few; cdr3_aa: CASSLDVVAGGQYF
v_call: TRBV11-2; j_call: TRBJ1-4; clone_size: -; cdr3_aa: CASSLLTGLTTNEKLFF